The rows below give T cell receptor beta chains drawn from one sample of a study of hypomethylating agent response in myelodysplastic syndrome. The table came from immunoSEQ multiplex PCR; TCRdb's copy has only in-frame clones and leaves some out. The table lists 1,100 or so clones, around 73% of them singletons, with approximately 19% in the top ten. The sample in question was bone marrow, obtained before or after starting hypomethylating agent treatment for myelodysplastic syndrome (not recorded which). The receptors stem from a human donor with myelodysplastic syndrome. The CDR3 runs from the conserved cysteine through the conserved F or W. Each record gives: D gene, V gene, clone size, J gene, CDR3 protein, CDR3 DNA. A D gene is named only where the DNA matches it firmly. Clone size is shown for a subset of rows, as once, few, many or a class of expanded clone.

d_call: -; v_call: TRBV23-1; clone_size: -; j_call: TRBJ1-5; cdr3_aa: CASSQSWGKGRSMTQPQHF; cdr3_nt: TGCGCCAGCAGTCAATCCTGGGGCAAGGGGCGATCCATGACTCAGCCCCAGCATTTT
d_call: TRBD2; v_call: TRBV19; clone_size: few; j_call: TRBJ2-1; cdr3_aa: CASSIGASGNNEQFF; cdr3_nt: TGTGCCAGTAGTATAGGGGCTAGCGGGAACAATGAGCAGTTCTTC
d_call: -; v_call: TRBV2; clone_size: -; j_call: TRBJ2-7; cdr3_aa: CASSEGTGDYYEQYF; cdr3_nt: TGTGCCAGCAGTGAAGGTACAGGAGATTACTACGAGCAGTACTTC
d_call: TRBD2; v_call: TRBV10-3; clone_size: -; j_call: TRBJ2-7; cdr3_aa: CAISESTGLAGGAEQYF; cdr3_nt: TGTGCCATCAGTGAGTCGACGGGACTAGCGGGAGGCGCTGAGCAGTACTTC
d_call: -; v_call: TRBV20-1; clone_size: -; j_call: TRBJ2-7; cdr3_aa: CSARGHYEQYF; cdr3_nt: TGCAGTGCTAGAGGTCACTACGAGCAGTACTTC
d_call: -; v_call: TRBV5-1; clone_size: -; j_call: TRBJ1-3; cdr3_aa: CASRREGHSGNTIYF; cdr3_nt: TGCGCCAGCAGGAGGGAAGGGCACTCTGGAAACACCATATATTTT
d_call: -; v_call: TRBV4-2; clone_size: large; j_call: TRBJ1-5; cdr3_aa: CASSQDRAPYQPQHF; cdr3_nt: TGTGCCAGCAGCCAAGACAGGGCTCCTTATCAGCCCCAGCATTTT
d_call: -; v_call: TRBV5-1; clone_size: -; j_call: TRBJ1-5; cdr3_aa: CASSLSGNNQPQHF; cdr3_nt: TGCGCCAGCAGCTTGTCAGGGAACAACCAGCCCCAGCATTTT
d_call: TRBD1; v_call: TRBV5-1; clone_size: -; j_call: TRBJ1-2; cdr3_aa: CASSLAWGGQGHGYTF; cdr3_nt: TGCGCCAGCAGCTTGGCCTGGGGGGGACAGGGGCATGGCTACACCTTC
d_call: -; v_call: TRBV5-4; clone_size: once; j_call: TRBJ2-3; cdr3_aa: CASSLTARRGGPDTQYF; cdr3_nt: TGTGCCAGCAGCCTAACCGCAAGGAGGGGGGGCCCAGATACGCAGTATTTT
d_call: -; v_call: TRBV2; clone_size: -; j_call: TRBJ1-2; cdr3_aa: CASRTDTTNYGYTF; cdr3_nt: TGTGCCAGCAGGACGGACACGACTAACTATGGCTACACCTTC
d_call: -; v_call: TRBV4-1; clone_size: -; j_call: TRBJ2-5; cdr3_aa: CASSQGRKGQETQYF; cdr3_nt: TGCGCCAGCAGCCAAGGCCGAAAGGGGCAAGAGACCCAGTACTTC
d_call: -; v_call: TRBV5-1; clone_size: -; j_call: TRBJ1-2; cdr3_aa: CASSPLNRRGIDGYTF; cdr3_nt: TGCGCCAGCAGCCCTCTGAACAGGAGGGGAATTGATGGCTACACCTTC
d_call: -; v_call: TRBV5-4; clone_size: -; j_call: TRBJ1-1; cdr3_aa: CASSPGGTEAFF; cdr3_nt: TGTGCCAGCAGCCCTGGCGGCACTGAAGCTTTCTTT
d_call: -; v_call: TRBV5-6; clone_size: -; j_call: TRBJ2-5; cdr3_aa: CASSLGGGDETQYF; cdr3_nt: TGTGCCAGCAGCTTGGGTGGAGGGGACGAGACCCAGTACTTC
d_call: -; v_call: TRBV19; clone_size: -; j_call: TRBJ2-3; cdr3_aa: CASSPQLGAAADTDTQYF; cdr3_nt: TGTGCCAGTAGTCCCCAACTAGGCGCAGCGGCCGACACAGATACGCAGTATTTT
d_call: -; v_call: TRBV9; clone_size: once; j_call: TRBJ2-1; cdr3_aa: CASNEGGSGYNEQFF; cdr3_nt: TGTGCCAGCAACGAAGGAGGTAGCGGCTACAATGAGCAGTTCTTC
d_call: TRBD1; v_call: TRBV11-1; clone_size: -; j_call: TRBJ1-1; cdr3_aa: CASSSGGGRQGRTEAFF; cdr3_nt: TGTGCCAGCAGCTCCGGAGGGGGAAGACAGGGGAGAACTGAAGCTTTCTTT
d_call: -; v_call: TRBV11-3; clone_size: -; j_call: TRBJ1-6; cdr3_aa: CASSSGLNSPLHF; cdr3_nt: TGTGCCAGCAGCTCGGGACTGAATTCACCCCTCCACTTT
d_call: -; v_call: TRBV28; clone_size: once; j_call: TRBJ1-3; cdr3_aa: CASSLHSGTGNTIYF; cdr3_nt: TGTGCCAGCAGTCTCCATTCAGGGACTGGAAACACCATATATTTT
d_call: -; v_call: TRBV5-4; clone_size: -; j_call: TRBJ1-4; cdr3_aa: CASSLTGNEKLFF; cdr3_nt: TGTGCCAGCAGCTTGACAGGGAATGAAAAACTGTTTTTT
d_call: TRBD1; v_call: TRBV28; clone_size: -; j_call: TRBJ2-7; cdr3_aa: CASSLFRDRSTYEQYF; cdr3_nt: TGTGCCAGCAGTTTATTTCGGGACAGGAGCACCTACGAGCAGTACTTC
d_call: -; v_call: TRBV4-2; clone_size: few; j_call: TRBJ1-2; cdr3_aa: CASSALGAGGYTF; cdr3_nt: TGTGCCAGCAGCGCACTAGGCGCGGGAGGCTACACCTTC
d_call: -; v_call: TRBV14; clone_size: -; j_call: TRBJ2-5; cdr3_aa: CASSPTTPETQYF; cdr3_nt: TGTGCCAGCAGCCCGACGACCCCAGAGACCCAGTACTTC
d_call: -; v_call: TRBV6-6; clone_size: -; j_call: TRBJ1-6; cdr3_aa: CASRRASYNSPLHF; cdr3_nt: TGTGCCAGCAGGCGGGCCTCCTATAATTCACCCCTCCACTTT
d_call: -; v_call: TRBV6-5; clone_size: -; j_call: TRBJ1-2; cdr3_aa: CASSPVFRDGYTF; cdr3_nt: TGTGCCAGCAGCCCTGTTTTTCGGGATGGCTACACCTTC
d_call: TRBD1; v_call: TRBV2; clone_size: once; j_call: TRBJ2-7; cdr3_aa: CAGFSGTGISHEQYF; cdr3_nt: TGTGCCGGCTTCAGCGGGACAGGGATATCCCACGAGCAGTACTTC